This TCR beta chain stems from a study of T cells in Graves' hyperthyroidism and ophthalmopathy. Overall study results and limits: Researchers found most expanded thyroid clonotypes above 0.001 in blood as well.

Amplified TCR beta CDR3 regions came from RNA transcripts. The HTBI primer set drove a first-round RT-PCR of the TCR CDR3. TCRdb reprocessed the multiplex PCR reads via MiXCR and lists one record per CDR3 protein. The profile covers about 270,000 distinct CDR3 sequences, with 13% to 15% appearing a single time and more than 30% taken by the ten largest. The CDR3 length is 12 residues. Germline loops: CDR1 KGHSH, CDR2 LQKENI. V lost 5 bases to trimming and J lost 6 bases, with 10 bases between them. The source of the PBMCs was 8.5 to 10 ml of fresh peripheral blood. The table lists this clonotype with many counts. Antigen specificity is unknown.

The sequence was collected from a woman between 50 and 59 years old with Graves' hyperthyroidism that later progressed to Graves' ophthalmopathy. The sequenced material came from blood. The J gene is TRBJ1-2, the V gene TRBV18; no reliable D call. CDR3 sequence reads: CASSLDLDGYTF. The CDR3 coding sequence is TGTGCCAGCTCATTGGACCTAGATGGCTACACCTTC.